This TCR beta chain was retrieved from a study of blood T cell repertoires in COVID-19. Across the study: Samples representing acute and convalescent COVID-19 were sourced from the United States, Italy and Spain.

The CDR3 has 14 amino acids. V gave up 0 bases and J gave up 8 bases, with 11 bases separating them. Germline CDR1 is SGDLS and CDR2 is YYNGEE. The table lists this clone with a few counts. Sequencing used immunoSEQ multiplex PCR; TCRdb keeps in-frame clones, though not all of them. The sample shows roughly 190,000 clones, roughly 80% of them seen only once. The TCR sequence derives from a woman aged 45-59 years with acute or convalescent COVID-19. Sequencing used peripheral blood. The chain has TRBV9 and TRBJ1-4; D not resolved. CDR3 nucleotides: TGTGCCAGCAGCGTAGGCTCAGGTGGCGAAAAACTGTTTTTT. It codes for CASSVGSGGEKLFF.